This entry is about one TCR beta chain. Its antigen specificity is not known. No qualities accompany the bases; no much larger clone lies one base away. TCR beta CDR3 regions were sequenced from DNA using the immunoSEQ Assay. As for the original processing: To compute T cell density, TCR beta template counts were normalized to usable DNA, which was estimated by amplifying housekeeping genes. Using the preseqR package, richness was estimated by extrapolating to 120,000 templates for tissue samples and 400,000 templates for PBMC samples. Clonality was defined as one minus Pielou's evenness. Tissue-enriched TCRs were identified by differential abundance testing using productive amino-acid clonotypes, minimum total count 5 and alpha 0.1. The Jaccard Index and the Morisita Overlap Index were used to quantify repertoire overlap between compartments. GLIPH grouped TCR beta CDR3s together with public tetramer-defined viral CDR3s, and a viral motif had to include at least three viral sequences and also show V-gene enrichment. Imported from immuneACCESS, the table was reduced by TCRdb to in-frame sequences with V and J called. These copies leave out some clones; in studies compared against another copy, an unresolved V gene accounts for under half, and the cause of the remainder is not known. The V and J calls and clone size are taken from that table; D and trimming were inferred from the DNA. This sample comprises 20,000 to 25,000 clones, about 90% of them detected only once. About 12% of the sample rests with the top ten.

The data originate from a study of T cells in localized non-small cell lung cancer (dated by TCRdb to the early 2020s). In the study overall: The study analyzed T cell repertoires of roughly 220 early-stage NSCLC patients, comparing tumors and uninvolved tumor-adjacent lungs. The cohort was made up of a few hundred treatment-naive NSCLC patients whose localized lung tumors had been resected. NSCLC patients had a mean age of around 61 years, and around 140 were male and over 85 female.

At diagnosis, peripheral blood, uninvolved tumor-adjacent lung and tumor were collected and stored as a combination of fresh-frozen and FFPE material. For TCR repertoire profiling, blood samples were analyzed in the form of peripheral blood mononuclear cells. General study outcomes and caveats: Longer overall survival was associated with higher T cell density in blood, whereas shorter survival was associated with higher clonality in adjacent lung. A median of around 62 of the top 100 tumor clones turned up in the paired uninvolved adjacent lung, and approximately 30 of those clones also ranked among the top 100 of that same adjacent lung. Multi-region tumor sequencing was not performed, so intratumor heterogeneity could not be excluded. Because the study design was exploratory, TCR variables were selected using unadjusted p-values without false-discovery rate correction. The highest T cell clonality was observed in uninvolved tumor-adjacent lung, where clonality exceeded that of tumor, suggesting that antigenic responses were more focused in uninvolved tumor-adjacent lung.

Germline trimming: 2 bases from V, 6 bases from J; junction bases outside gene matches: 4. The CDR3, cysteine through phenylalanine, is 13 amino acids long. Only CDR3 DNA remains: 39 bases, in frame from the first base. The germline V gene (reference sequence) yields SGHNT for CDR1 and YYREEE for CDR2. This sequence was found in a man aged 35 to 69 with stage II squamous cell lung carcinoma. The chain is encoded by TRBV5-4 joined to TRBJ2-7, with 8 bases aligning to TRBD1. Sequenced material: PBMCs, taken before any cancer treatment. The CDR3 region: CASSFRTGSEQYF. The DNA reads TGTGCCAGCAGCTTCAGGACAGGGAGCGAGCAGTACTTC. The entire variable domain, with the stretches around the CDR3 drawn from the reference TRBV5-4 and TRBJ2-7 proteins, is ETGVTQSPTHLIKTRGQQVTLRCSSQSGHNTVSWYQQALGQGPQFIFQYYREEENGRGNFPPRFSGLQFPNYSSELNVNALELDDSALYLCASSFRTGSEQYFGPGTRLTVT.